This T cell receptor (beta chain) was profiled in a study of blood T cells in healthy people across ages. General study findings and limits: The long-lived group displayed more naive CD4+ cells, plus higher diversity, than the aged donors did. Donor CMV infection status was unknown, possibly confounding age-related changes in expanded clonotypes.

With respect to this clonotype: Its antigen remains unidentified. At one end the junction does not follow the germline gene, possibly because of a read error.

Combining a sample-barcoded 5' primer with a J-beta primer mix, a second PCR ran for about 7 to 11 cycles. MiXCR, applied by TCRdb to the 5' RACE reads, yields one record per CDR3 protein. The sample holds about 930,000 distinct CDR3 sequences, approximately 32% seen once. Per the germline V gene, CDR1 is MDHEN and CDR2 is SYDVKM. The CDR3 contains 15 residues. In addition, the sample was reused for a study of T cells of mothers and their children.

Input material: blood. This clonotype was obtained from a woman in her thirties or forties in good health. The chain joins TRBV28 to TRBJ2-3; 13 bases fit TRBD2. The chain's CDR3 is CAGRGLAGFTDAQYF. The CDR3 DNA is TGTGCCGGTCGGGGACTAGCGGGATTCACAGATGCGCAGTATTTT.